A selection of T cell receptor beta chains follows, all from one sample in a study of spatial heterogeneity in lung cancer. TCRdb ran MiXCR on the 5' RACE reads and lists one entry per CDR3 protein. Of fewer than 20,000 distinct CDR3 sequences in the sample, around 20% were seen once. The sample here was PBMCs, taken at surgery. The receptors shown here come from a male donor with early-stage non-small cell lung cancer. The CDR3 runs from the conserved cysteine through the conserved F or W. Each record gives: D gene, J gene, clone size, V gene, CDR3 protein, CDR3 DNA. The D gene is left open where the match is weak. Part of the rows lack a size; the others show once, few, many or a class for expanded clones.

d_call: .
j_call: TRBJ1-3
clone_size: .
v_call: TRBV5-1
cdr3_aa: CASSGGSSGNTIYF
cdr3_nt: TGCGCCAGCAGCGGGGGGAGCTCTGGAAACACCATATATTTT

d_call: .
j_call: TRBJ1-1
clone_size: few
v_call: TRBV29-1
cdr3_aa: CSVEDLQGAFF
cdr3_nt: TGCAGCGTTGAAGATCTACAGGGAGCTTTCTTT

d_call: TRBD1
j_call: TRBJ1-1
clone_size: medium-sized
v_call: TRBV12-3/TRBV12-4
cdr3_aa: CASSLDRGNTEAFF
cdr3_nt: TGTGCCAGCAGTTTAGACAGGGGCAACACTGAAGCTTTCTTT

d_call: TRBD1
j_call: TRBJ2-7
clone_size: many
v_call: TRBV20-1
cdr3_aa: CSARRTGDYSYEQYF
cdr3_nt: TGCAGTGCTAGAAGGACAGGGGATTACTCCTACGAGCAGTACTTC

d_call: TRBD1
j_call: TRBJ1-5
clone_size: many
v_call: TRBV19
cdr3_aa: CASSGKQGNNQPQHF
cdr3_nt: TGTGCCAGTAGTGGGAAACAGGGGAACAATCAGCCCCAGCATTTT

d_call: TRBD1
j_call: TRBJ1-2
clone_size: many
v_call: TRBV3-1
cdr3_aa: CASSPWTGEYGYTF
cdr3_nt: TGTGCCAGCAGCCCATGGACAGGGGAATATGGCTACACCTTC

d_call: .
j_call: TRBJ2-5
clone_size: medium-sized
v_call: TRBV5-1
cdr3_aa: CASSLPGKETQYF
cdr3_nt: TGCGCCAGCAGCTTGCCAGGGAAAGAGACCCAGTACTTC

d_call: .
j_call: TRBJ2-4
clone_size: few
v_call: TRBV12-3/TRBV12-4
cdr3_aa: CASSLGGLNIQYF
cdr3_nt: TGTGCCAGCAGTTTGGGGGGCTTGAACATTCAGTACTTC

d_call: .
j_call: TRBJ2-7
clone_size: many
v_call: TRBV7-8
cdr3_aa: CASSLGHSSYEQYF
cdr3_nt: TGTGCCAGCAGCTTAGGACACTCCTCCTACGAGCAGTACTTC

d_call: .
j_call: TRBJ2-3
clone_size: medium-sized
v_call: TRBV9
cdr3_aa: CASSSDGVRTQYF
cdr3_nt: TGTGCCAGCAGCAGCGACGGGGTTCGTACGCAGTATTTT

d_call: TRBD2
j_call: TRBJ2-3
clone_size: once
v_call: TRBV7-2
cdr3_aa: CASSRSSGGDTQYF
cdr3_nt: TGTGCCAGCAGCCGATCTAGCGGGGGGGATACGCAGTATTTT

d_call: .
j_call: TRBJ1-1
clone_size: many
v_call: TRBV9
cdr3_aa: CASSVGDYSEAFF
cdr3_nt: TGTGCCAGCAGCGTCGGGGATTACTCTGAAGCTTTCTTT

d_call: TRBD1
j_call: TRBJ2-7
clone_size: medium-sized
v_call: TRBV5-1
cdr3_aa: CASSRNGDSDHEQYF
cdr3_nt: TGCGCCAGCAGTCGGAACGGGGACAGCGACCACGAGCAGTACTTC

d_call: TRBD2
j_call: TRBJ2-3
clone_size: few
v_call: TRBV7-8
cdr3_aa: CASSLLAGTTDTQYF
cdr3_nt: TGTGCCAGCAGCTTACTAGCGGGTACCACAGATACGCAGTATTTT

d_call: .
j_call: TRBJ2-5
clone_size: many
v_call: TRBV7-6
cdr3_aa: CASSGTSEQETQYF
cdr3_nt: TGTGCCAGCAGTGGGACCAGCGAACAAGAGACCCAGTACTTC

d_call: .
j_call: TRBJ2-1
clone_size: few
v_call: TRBV7-6
cdr3_aa: CASSLAWGAGLIGQFF
cdr3_nt: TGTGCCAGCAGCTTAGCGTGGGGGGCCGGGCTTATCGGGCAGTTCTTC

d_call: TRBD1
j_call: TRBJ2-3
clone_size: many
v_call: TRBV5-1
cdr3_aa: CASSSRQGYPDTQYF
cdr3_nt: TGCGCCAGCAGCTCGCGACAGGGTTACCCAGATACGCAGTATTTT

d_call: .
j_call: TRBJ1-4
clone_size: .
v_call: TRBV9
cdr3_aa: CASSVEAGATNEKLFF
cdr3_nt: TGTGCCAGCAGCGTAGAGGCTGGGGCAACTAATGAAAAACTGTTTTTT

d_call: .
j_call: TRBJ2-5
clone_size: few
v_call: TRBV10-2
cdr3_aa: CASSEPHLGGPQETQYF
cdr3_nt: TGCGCCAGCAGTGAGCCGCATCTGGGGGGGCCCCAAGAGACCCAGTACTTC

d_call: .
j_call: TRBJ1-2
clone_size: .
v_call: TRBV12-3/TRBV12-4
cdr3_aa: CASSPHGYKDPYGYTF
cdr3_nt: TGTGCCAGCAGTCCCCATGGATATAAGGATCCCTATGGCTACACCTTC

d_call: TRBD2
j_call: TRBJ2-3
clone_size: .
v_call: TRBV27
cdr3_aa: CASGRTREGTDTQYF
cdr3_nt: TGTGCCAGCGGAAGGACTAGGGAAGGAACAGATACGCAGTATTTT

d_call: .
j_call: TRBJ1-1
clone_size: .
v_call: TRBV28
cdr3_aa: CASSLSPAYEAFF
cdr3_nt: TGTGCCAGCAGTTTATCTCCCGCCTATGAAGCTTTCTTT

d_call: .
j_call: TRBJ2-1
clone_size: .
v_call: TRBV29-1
cdr3_aa: CSVEERDGTYNEQFF
cdr3_nt: TGCAGCGTTGAGGAAAGGGATGGAACCTACAATGAGCAGTTCTTC

d_call: .
j_call: TRBJ2-3
clone_size: .
v_call: TRBV19
cdr3_aa: CASSTRYSDTQYF
cdr3_nt: TGTGCCAGTAGTACGCGGTACTCAGATACGCAGTATTTT

d_call: .
j_call: TRBJ1-2
clone_size: few
v_call: TRBV6-6
cdr3_aa: CASSYGEYGYTF
cdr3_nt: TGTGCCAGCAGTTACGGAGAGTATGGCTACACCTTC

d_call: .
j_call: TRBJ2-5
clone_size: .
v_call: TRBV3-1
cdr3_aa: CASSQVTFAGQTQYF
cdr3_nt: TGTGCCAGCAGCCAAGTAACTTTCGCGGGGCAGACCCAGTACTTC

d_call: .
j_call: TRBJ1-2
clone_size: medium-sized
v_call: TRBV5-1
cdr3_aa: CASSPTQGVGGYTF
cdr3_nt: TGCGCCAGCAGCCCCACCCAGGGAGTTGGTGGCTACACCTTC

d_call: TRBD2
j_call: TRBJ2-7
clone_size: medium-sized
v_call: TRBV20-1
cdr3_aa: CSARTVTSGGYRYEQYF
cdr3_nt: TGCAGTGCTAGAACTGTGACTAGCGGGGGTTATCGCTACGAGCAGTACTTC

d_call: TRBD2
j_call: TRBJ2-3
clone_size: once
v_call: TRBV29-1
cdr3_aa: CSSGGTDTQYF
cdr3_nt: TGCAGCTCGGGGGGGACAGATACGCAGTATTTT

d_call: TRBD1
j_call: TRBJ2-3
clone_size: few
v_call: TRBV7-3
cdr3_aa: CASSATGADTQYF
cdr3_nt: TGTGCCAGCAGCGCGACAGGGGCAGATACACAGTATTTT

d_call: TRBD1
j_call: TRBJ1-2
clone_size: medium-sized
v_call: TRBV20-1
cdr3_aa: CSAREQGEGYTF
cdr3_nt: TGCAGTGCTAGAGAGCAGGGGGAAGGCTACACCTTC

d_call: TRBD2
j_call: TRBJ2-2
clone_size: .
v_call: TRBV12-3/TRBV12-4
cdr3_aa: CASSPGLAVGTGELFF
cdr3_nt: TGTGCCAGCAGTCCGGGACTAGCGGTAGGCACCGGGGAGCTGTTTTTT